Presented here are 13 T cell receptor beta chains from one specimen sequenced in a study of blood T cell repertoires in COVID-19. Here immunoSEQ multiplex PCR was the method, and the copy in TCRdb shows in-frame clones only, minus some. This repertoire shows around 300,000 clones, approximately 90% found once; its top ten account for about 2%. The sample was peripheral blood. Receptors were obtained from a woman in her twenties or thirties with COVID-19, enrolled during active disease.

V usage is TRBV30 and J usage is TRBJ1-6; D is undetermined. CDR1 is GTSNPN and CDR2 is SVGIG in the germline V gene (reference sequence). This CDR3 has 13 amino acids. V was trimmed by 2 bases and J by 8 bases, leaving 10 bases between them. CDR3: CAWSWGGDSPLHF. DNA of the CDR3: TGTGCCTGGAGTTGGGGAGGTGATTCACCCCTCCACTTT.

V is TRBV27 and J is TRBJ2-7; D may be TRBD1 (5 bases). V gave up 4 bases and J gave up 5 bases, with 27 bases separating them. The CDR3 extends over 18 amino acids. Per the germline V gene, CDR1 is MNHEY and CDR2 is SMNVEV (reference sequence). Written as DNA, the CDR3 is TGTGCCAGCAGTTATTCCCGTCTCTCTGGGGCAGGAATACACGAGCAGTACTTC. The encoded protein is CASSYSRLSGAGIHEQYF.

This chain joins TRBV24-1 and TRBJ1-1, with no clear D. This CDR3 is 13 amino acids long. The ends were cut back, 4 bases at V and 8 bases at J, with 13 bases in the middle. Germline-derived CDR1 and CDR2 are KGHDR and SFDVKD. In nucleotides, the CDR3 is TGTGCCACCAGTGACCCCGGAGACTCAGAAGCTTTCTTT. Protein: CATSDPGDSEAFF.

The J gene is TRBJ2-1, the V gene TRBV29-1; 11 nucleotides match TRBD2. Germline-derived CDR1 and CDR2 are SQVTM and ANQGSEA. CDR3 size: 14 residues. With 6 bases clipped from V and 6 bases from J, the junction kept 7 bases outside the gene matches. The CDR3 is CSVAGLAEFNEQFF. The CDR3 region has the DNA TGCAGCGTGGCGGGACTAGCGGAGTTCAATGAGCAGTTCTTC.

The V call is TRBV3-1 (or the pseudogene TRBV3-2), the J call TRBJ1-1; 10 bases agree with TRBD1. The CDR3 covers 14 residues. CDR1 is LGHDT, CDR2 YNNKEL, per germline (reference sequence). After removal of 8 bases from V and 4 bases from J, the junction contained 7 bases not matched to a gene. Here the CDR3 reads CASLDRGRGTEAFF. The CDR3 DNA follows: TGTGCCAGCCTCGACAGGGGGCGCGGCACTGAAGCTTTCTTT.

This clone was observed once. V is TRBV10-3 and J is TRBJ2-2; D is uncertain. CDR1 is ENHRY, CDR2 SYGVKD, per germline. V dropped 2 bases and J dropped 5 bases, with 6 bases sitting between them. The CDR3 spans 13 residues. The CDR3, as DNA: TGTGCCATCAGTGAGGAGCAAACCGGGGAGCTGTTTTTT. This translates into CAISEEQTGELFF.

Written as DNA, the CDR3 is TGTGCCAGCAGGGTTAGACAGGGCTCGGATACGCAGTATTTT. It specifies CASRVRQGSDTQYF. The rearrangement links TRBV5-4 to TRBJ2-3, with 7 bases aligning to TRBD1. The germline V gene has CDR1 SGHNT and CDR2 YYREEE (reference sequence). The V gene end was trimmed by 5 bases and the J gene end by 6 bases; junction bases not matched to a gene: 9. This CDR3 has 14 amino acids.

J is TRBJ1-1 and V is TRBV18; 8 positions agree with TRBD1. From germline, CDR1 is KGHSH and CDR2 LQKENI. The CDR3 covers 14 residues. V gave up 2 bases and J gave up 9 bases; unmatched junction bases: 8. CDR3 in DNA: TGTGCCAGCTCACCATCCGGGACAGGTCCCCAAGCTTTCTTT. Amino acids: CASSPSGTGPQAFF.

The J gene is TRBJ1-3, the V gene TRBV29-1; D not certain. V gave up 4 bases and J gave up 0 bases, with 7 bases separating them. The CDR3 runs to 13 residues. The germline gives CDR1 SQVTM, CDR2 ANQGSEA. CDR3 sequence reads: CSVGYSSGNTIYF. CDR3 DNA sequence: TGCAGCGTTGGATATAGCTCTGGAAACACCATATATTTT.

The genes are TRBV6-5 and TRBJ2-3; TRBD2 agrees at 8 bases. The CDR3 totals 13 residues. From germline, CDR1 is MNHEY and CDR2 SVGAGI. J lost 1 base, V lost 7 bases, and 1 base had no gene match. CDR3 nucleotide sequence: TGTGCCAGCAAACTAGCGGGCACAGATACGCAGTATTTT. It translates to CASKLAGTDTQYF.

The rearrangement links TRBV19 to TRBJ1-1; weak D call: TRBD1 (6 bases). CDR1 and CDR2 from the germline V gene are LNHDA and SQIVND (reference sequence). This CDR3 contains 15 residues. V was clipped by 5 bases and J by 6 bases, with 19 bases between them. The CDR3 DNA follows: TGTGCCAGTAGTCCGGCACAGGGCTGGTCCCCTGAAGCTTTCTTT. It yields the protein CASSPAQGWSPEAFF.

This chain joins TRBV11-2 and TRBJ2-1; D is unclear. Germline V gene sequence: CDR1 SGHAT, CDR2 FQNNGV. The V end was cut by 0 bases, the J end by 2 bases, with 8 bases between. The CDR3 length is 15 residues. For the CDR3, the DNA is TGTGCCAGCAGCTTAGAAGCGAAGACCTACAATGAGCAGTTCTTC. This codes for CASSLEAKTYNEQFF.

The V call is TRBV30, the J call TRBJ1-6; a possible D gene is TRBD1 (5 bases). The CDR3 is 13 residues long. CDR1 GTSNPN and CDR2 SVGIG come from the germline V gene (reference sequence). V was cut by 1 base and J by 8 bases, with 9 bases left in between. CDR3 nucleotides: TGTGCCTGGAGTGGGGGGAGGGATTCACCCCTCCACTTT. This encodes CAWSGGRDSPLHF.